The 10 T cell receptor beta chains presented below share a single source sample, sequenced in a study of PD-1 blockade in classical Hodgkin lymphoma. Profiling relied on immunoSEQ multiplex PCR, and the TCRdb table lists in-frame clones only, not all of them. This sample has about 24,000 clones, with roughly 77% found just once. Time point in this sample: cycle 4 day 1 (C4D1), after more than five weeks of nivolumab. Brentuximab vedotin exposure varied among the patients, all of whom had relapsed after autologous stem cell transplantation. Sequences were derived from peripheral blood mononuclear cells (PBMCs), sampled before the fourth cycle of nivolumab. The source is a human donor with classical Hodgkin lymphoma.

This clone has just a few counts. V and J are TRBV28 and TRBJ2-7; D remains unclear. CDR1 is MDHEN and CDR2 is SYDVKM in the germline V gene. The V end was cut by 2 bases, the J end by 5 bases, with 7 bases between. The CDR3 runs 12 residues. The CDR3 sequence: CASSLGGDEQYF. CDR3 bases: TGTGCCAGCAGTTTAGGTGGAGACGAGCAGTACTTC.

The chain couples TRBV6-5 to TRBJ2-5, with TRBD2 as a possible D gene (5 bases). The CDR3 runs to 15 residues. The V gene lost 4 bases and the J gene lost 0 bases, with 12 bases spanning the gap. Germline values: CDR1 MNHEY, CDR2 SVGAGI. CDR3 sequence (DNA): TGTGCCAGCAGTTCCCCCCCGGGGTACCAAGAGACCCAGTACTTC. Translating it yields CASSSPPGYQETQYF.

The J gene is TRBJ1-6, the V gene TRBV5-1; TRBD1 is a possible D gene (6 bases). Germline CDR1 is SGHRS and CDR2 is YFSETQ. Trimming shortened V by 3 bases and J by 7 bases, and 14 bases separated the two germline ends. CDR3 length: 15 residues. CDR3 sequence: CASSWGAGENSPLHF. The CDR3 bases are TGCGCCAGCAGCTGGGGGGCAGGCGAGAATTCACCCCTCCACTTT.

The rearrangement links TRBV4-1 to TRBJ2-4; 12 bases align to TRBD2. Germline CDR1 MGHRA, CDR2 YSYEKL. V gave up 4 bases and J gave up 0 bases; unmatched junction bases: 10. The CDR3 loop spans 19 amino acids. Here the CDR3 reads CASSPRLAGAPGAKNIQYF. The CDR3 coding sequence is TGCGCCAGCAGCCCGAGACTAGCGGGGGCCCCCGGAGCCAAAAACATTCAGTACTTC.

This clone appeared a single time. The J gene is TRBJ1-1, the V gene TRBV11-1; 9 bases match TRBD1. Per germline, CDR1 SGHAT and CDR2 FQDESV (reference sequence). The junction had 8 bases not matched to a gene; V was cut back by 5 bases and J by 10 bases. CDR3 length: 13 residues. CDR3 sequence (DNA): TGTGCCAGCAGCCCAATACAGGGGGCCCCAGCTTTCTTT. Encoded protein: CASSPIQGAPAFF.

V gene TRBV5-5 combines with J gene TRBJ2-1; D is perhaps TRBD2 (5 bases). CDR3 length: 13 residues. V lost 2 bases and J 8 bases, leaving 11 bases between the germline ends. CDR1 and CDR2 (germline): SGHKS, YYEKEE (reference sequence). For the CDR3, the DNA is TGTGCCAGCAGCTTCGAGGGAGATGATGAGCAGTTCTTC. Protein sequence: CASSFEGDDEQFF.

The V gene is TRBV19, the J gene TRBJ1-1, with D possibly matching TRBD1 (5 bases). This CDR3 region has 15 residues. Germline V CDR1 and CDR2: LNHDA, SQIVND (reference sequence). Deletions cut 3 bases from V and 5 bases from J, with 16 bases between. The CDR3, as DNA: TGTGCCAGTAGTATTGATAGTGCGGGGGGGACTGAAGCTTTCTTT. Its protein is CASSIDSAGGTEAFF.

A few counts support this clone. The gene calls are TRBV25-1 and TRBJ2-5; 8 bases map to TRBD2. CDR1 is MGHDK and CDR2 is SYGVNS in the germline V gene. With V trimmed by 2 bases and J by 5 bases, 4 bases remained unmatched. The CDR3 sequence is 14 residues long. The CDR3 bases are TGTGCCAGCAGTGAACCGGGGGGGGACGAGACCCAGTACTTC. Amino acids: CASSEPGGDETQYF. The variable domain in full, with the rest retrieved from reference TRBV25-1 and TRBJ2-5, is EADIYQTPRYLVIGTGKKITLECSQTMGHDKMYWYQQDPGMELHLIHYSYGVNSTEKGDLSSESTVSRIRTEHFPLTLESARPSHTSQYLCASSEPGGDETQYFGPGTRLLVL.

The chain recombines TRBV9 with TRBJ2-1; the D gene is possibly TRBD2 (7 bases). This CDR3 region has 15 residues. Trimming left V 1 base short and J 10 bases short, with 18 bases between. Germline CDR1 and CDR2: SGDLS and YYNGEE. Here the CDR3 DNA reads TGTGCCAGCAGCGTAAGGGGGGGCCACTTAGGGGAGCAGTTCTTC. This codes for CASSVRGGHLGEQFF.

This sequence joins TRBV7-2 and TRBJ2-1; 7 bases match TRBD2. The CDR3 covers 16 residues. The V gene's germline CDR1 is SGHTA and CDR2 FQGNSA. The trim removed 5 bases at V and 0 bases at J, leaving 7 bases unmatched. The CDR3 reads CASSLVGGSSYNEQFF. CDR3 DNA: TGTGCCAGCAGCCTAGTCGGCGGGAGCTCCTACAATGAGCAGTTCTTC. The variable domain in full, with the rest retrieved from reference TRBV7-2 and TRBJ2-1, is GAGVSQSPSNKVTEKGKDVELRCDPISGHTALYWYRQSLGQGLEFLIYFQGNSAPDKSGLPSDRFSAERTGGSVSTLTIQRTQQEDSAVYLCASSLVGGSSYNEQFFGPGTRLTVL.